These T cell receptor beta chains were read from a single sample in a study of CD8+ T cells in alopecia areata. The assay was immunoSEQ multiplex PCR, and TCRdb's table has in-frame clones only and misses some. Here the sample spans under 250,000 clones, under 60% being singletons. This specimen was CD4+ T cells sorted from blood, taken at week 4, from a patient treated with tofacitinib. These receptors came from a human donor with alopecia areata. CDR3s include the opening cysteine and the closing phenylalanine or tryptophan. A D gene is named only where the DNA matches it firmly. Size tells how often a clone was seen (once, few, many) or the class of an expanded clone, and some rows leave it out.

>TRBV28|TRBJ2-7|TRBD2|.
CASRPARGESYEQYF
TGTGCCAGCAGACCTGCCCGGGGGGAGAGCTACGAGCAGTACTTC
>TRBV30|TRBJ2-3|.|.
CAWSVRTDTQYF
TGTGCCTGGAGTGTACGGACAGATACGCAGTATTTT
>TRBV30|TRBJ1-2|TRBD1|once
CAGEDRGTHGYTF
TGTGCCGGGGAGGACAGGGGCACTCATGGCTACACCTTC
>TRBV30|TRBJ2-2|.|.
CAWSVSTGELFF
TGTGCCTGGAGTGTATCCACCGGGGAGCTGTTTTTT
>TRBV5-1|TRBJ2-7|TRBD1|.
CASSYQPGQGYEQYF
TGCGCCAGCAGCTATCAACCGGGACAGGGGTACGAGCAGTACTTC
>TRBV15|TRBJ2-5|.|.
CATSPRVGPGETQYF
TGTGCCACCTCCCCTCGGGTGGGGCCAGGAGAGACCCAGTACTTC
>TRBV2|TRBJ2-3|.|.
CASREWGNTDTQYF
TGTGCCAGCAGGGAGTGGGGAAACACAGATACGCAGTATTTT
>TRBV19|TRBJ2-1|TRBD2|.
CASNGGYNEQFF
TGTGCCAGTAACGGGGGGTACAATGAGCAGTTCTTC
>TRBV4-3|TRBJ1-6|.|.
CATSPLHF
TGCGCCACCTCACCCCTCCACTTT
>TRBV4-3|TRBJ1-1|.|few
CASSARGFTEAFF
TGCGCCAGCAGCGCCAGGGGATTCACTGAAGCTTTCTTT
>TRBV9|TRBJ1-5|.|.
CASSVGPELRGQPQHF
TGTGCCAGCAGCGTAGGGCCAGAACTGCGCGGTCAGCCCCAGCATTTT
>TRBV5-6|TRBJ2-7|TRBD1|once
CASSLLWTGRYEQYF
TGTGCCAGCAGCTTGTTATGGACAGGACGCTACGAGCAGTACTTC
>TRBV30|TRBJ1-1|.|.
CAWSKRANTEAFF
TGTGCCTGGAGTAAGAGGGCGAACACTGAAGCTTTCTTT
>TRBV2|TRBJ2-1|.|.
CASRDVNEQFF
TGTGCCAGCAGGGATGTGAATGAGCAGTTCTTC
>TRBV10-3|TRBJ1-6|TRBD1|.
CAISAAAGGYSPLHF
TGTGCCATCAGTGCAGCGGCAGGGGGATATTCACCCCTCCACTTT
>TRBV9|TRBJ1-4|TRBD1|once
CASSRRTGELFF
TGTGCCAGCAGCAGACGGACAGGGGAACTGTTTTTT
>TRBV9|TRBJ2-3|TRBD2|.
CASSAPSGGATDTQYF
TGTGCCAGCAGCGCCCCTAGCGGGGGGGCCACAGATACGCAGTATTTT
>TRBV29-1|TRBJ1-1|.|.
CSVDEGGRTLMNTEAFF
TGCAGCGTTGATGAGGGGGGTCGCACTCTCATGAACACTGAAGCTTTCTTT
>TRBV5-1|TRBJ2-3|.|.
CASSSGLRTDTQYF
TGCGCCAGCAGCTCGGGACTCCGCACAGATACGCAGTATTTT
>TRBV11-1|TRBJ1-6|.|.
CASSFQQGRNSPLHF
TGTGCCAGCAGCTTTCAACAGGGCCGTAATTCACCCCTCCACTTT